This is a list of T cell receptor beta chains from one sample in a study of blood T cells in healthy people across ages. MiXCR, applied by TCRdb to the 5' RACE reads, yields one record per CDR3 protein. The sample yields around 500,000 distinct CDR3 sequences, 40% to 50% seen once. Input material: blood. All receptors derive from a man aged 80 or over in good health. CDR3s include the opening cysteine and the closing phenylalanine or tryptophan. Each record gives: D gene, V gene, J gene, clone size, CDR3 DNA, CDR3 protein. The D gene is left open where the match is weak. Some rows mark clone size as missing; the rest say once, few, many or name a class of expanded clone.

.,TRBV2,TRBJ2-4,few,TGTGCCAGCAGTGGACAAGGGATGGGCATTCAGTACTTC,CASSGQGMGIQYF
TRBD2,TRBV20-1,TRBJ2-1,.,TGCAGTGCTAGAGTGCGGGGGGGCCACTCCTACAATGAGCAGTTCTTC,CSARVRGGHSYNEQFF
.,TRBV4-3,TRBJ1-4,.,TGCGCCAGCAGCCAAGACAGGGCAACTAATGAAAAACTGTTTTTT,CASSQDRATNEKLFF
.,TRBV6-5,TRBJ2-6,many,TGTGCCAGCAGGCCACAGGTCAGCTCTGGGGCCAACGTCCTGACTTTC,CASRPQVSSGANVLTF
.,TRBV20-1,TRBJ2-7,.,TGCAGTGCTAGAGATTTCCAATCGGGGACAAACAATGAGCAGTACTTC,CSARDFQSGTNNEQYF
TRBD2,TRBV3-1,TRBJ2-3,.,TGTGCCAGCAGCCAACGGACTAGCGCGCATACGCAGTATTTT,CASSQRTSAHTQYF
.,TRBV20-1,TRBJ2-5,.,TGCAGTGCTAGAGGGGGTGGGGCAGCCGAGACCCAGTACTTC,CSARGGGAAETQYF
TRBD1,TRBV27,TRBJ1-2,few,TGTGCCAGCAGTGCCCTGACAGGGGAGGCCCGCTATGGCTACACCTTC,CASSALTGEARYGYTF
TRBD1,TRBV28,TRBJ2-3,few,TGTGCCAGCAGTACCGGGACAGGGTTCGGCGGGGCAGATACGCAGTATTTT,CASSTGTGFGGADTQYF
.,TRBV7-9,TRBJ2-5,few,TGTGCCAGCAGGCAAGGGGCAGGGGTGGAGACCCAGTACTTC,CASRQGAGVETQYF
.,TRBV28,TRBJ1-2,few,TGTGCCAGCAGTTTACCAGATAGTAACTATGGCTACACCTTC,CASSLPDSNYGYTF
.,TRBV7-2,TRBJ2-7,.,TGTGCCAGCAGGAATCCGGGACTCTCCGAGCAGTACTTC,CASRNPGLSEQYF
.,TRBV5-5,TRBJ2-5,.,TGTGCCAGCAGCGTTCAGGGTGGCTACGAGACCCAGTACTTC,CASSVQGGYETQYF
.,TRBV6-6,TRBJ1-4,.,TGTGCCAGCAGTTACTCGTATGCGGGGAATACTAATGAAAAACTGTTTTTT,CASSYSYAGNTNEKLFF
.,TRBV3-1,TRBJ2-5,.,TGTGCCAGCAGCCCCTCCGCGGCTTCGCCTTACGCCCAGTACTTC,CASSPSAASPYAQYF
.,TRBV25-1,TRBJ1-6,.,TGTGCCAGCAGCGGAAGAATGATGTCACCCCTCCACTTT,CASSGRMMSPLHF
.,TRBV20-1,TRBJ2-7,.,TGCAGTGCTGCGCCGGGTCTCCCCTACGAGCAGTACTTC,CSAAPGLPYEQYF
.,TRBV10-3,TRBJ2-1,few,TGTGCCATCCAACTGGGGGAGAGCCCTCGGGATGAGCAGTTCTTC,CAIQLGESPRDEQFF
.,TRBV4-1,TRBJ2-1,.,TGCGCCAGCAGCCAAGATTTCGTGAGGGTCCATGAGCAGTTCTTC,CASSQDFVRVHEQFF
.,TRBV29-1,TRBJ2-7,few,TGCAGCGGCCTTGACACCGAGGGCGAGCAGTACTTC,CSGLDTEGEQYF
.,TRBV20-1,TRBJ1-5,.,TGCAGTGCTGGGGGAAAAGGGCATCAGCCCCAGCATTTT,CSAGGKGHQPQHF
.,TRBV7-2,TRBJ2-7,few,TGTGCCAGCAGCTTATCCCCCGGACGCGTTGGCTCCTACGAGCAGTACTTC,CASSLSPGRVGSYEQYF
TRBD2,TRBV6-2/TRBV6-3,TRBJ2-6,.,TGTGCCACCAAGCGGGACGCAAACGGGGCCAACGTCCTGACTTTC,CATKRDANGANVLTF
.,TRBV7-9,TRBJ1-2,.,TGTGCCAGCAGCCCAAGAGTAGGGCCCGCTAACTATGGCTACACCTTC,CASSPRVGPANYGYTF
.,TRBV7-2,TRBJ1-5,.,TGTGCCAGCAGCTTAGCTGGGGGCGGCTATCAGCCCCAGCATTTT,CASSLAGGGYQPQHF
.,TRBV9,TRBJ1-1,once,TGTGCCAGCAGCCTCCATGGTGGGGGAGACACTGAAGCTTTCTTT,CASSLHGGGDTEAFF
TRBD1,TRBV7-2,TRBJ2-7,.,TGTGCCAGCAGCCTCCAACTCGGGCAGGGGGTCCACGAGCAGTACTTC,CASSLQLGQGVHEQYF
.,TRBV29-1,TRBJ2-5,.,TGCAGCGTTCATAAAGAGACCCAGTACTTC,CSVHKETQYF
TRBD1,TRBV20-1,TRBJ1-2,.,TGCAGTGCTAGGCAGGGGGCTGACTACACCTTC,CSARQGADYTF
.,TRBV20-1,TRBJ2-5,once,TGCAGTGCGCGTGACGATGTCGCTTCCAGGATAAGGTTAATAGGGAATGAGCAGTACTTC,CSARDDVASRIRLIGNEQYF
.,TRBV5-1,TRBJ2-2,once,TGCGCCAGCAGCTTGGTTGAGGTCCCAACCGGGGAGCTGTTTTTT,CASSLVEVPTGELFF
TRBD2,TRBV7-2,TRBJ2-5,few,TGTGCCAGCACCCTGCGGGGGCAAGAGACCCAGTACTTC,CASTLRGQETQYF
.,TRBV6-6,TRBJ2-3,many,TGTGCCAGCAGTTACAGCCAGGATACGCAGTATTTT,CASSYSQDTQYF
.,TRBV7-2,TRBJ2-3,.,TGTGCCAGCAGCTTAGGTCAGAATACGCAGTATTTT,CASSLGQNTQYF
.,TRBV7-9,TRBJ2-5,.,TGTGCCAGCAGCTTATTGTCGGGGGTCCAAGAGACCCAGTACTTC,CASSLLSGVQETQYF
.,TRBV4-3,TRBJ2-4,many,TGCGCCAGCAGCCAAGGTTTTTCTGGGGCCAAAAACATTCAGTACTTC,CASSQGFSGAKNIQYF
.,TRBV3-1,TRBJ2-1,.,TGTGCCAGCAGCCAAGCAGGGGTTGTCATCTCCTACAATGAGCAGTTCTTC,CASSQAGVVISYNEQFF
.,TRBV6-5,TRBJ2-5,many,TGTGCCAGCAGTTACGGTGGACGGAACCAAGAGACCCAGTACTTC,CASSYGGRNQETQYF
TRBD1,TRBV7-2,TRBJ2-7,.,TGTGCCAGCAGCCCCCAGGGGGCGGGCGAGCAGTACTTC,CASSPQGAGEQYF
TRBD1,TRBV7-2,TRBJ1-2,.,TGTGCCAGCAGCTTTGGACAGGGGGAAGGCTACACCTTC,CASSFGQGEGYTF
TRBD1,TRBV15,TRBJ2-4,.,TGTGCCACCAGCAGAGCCCTAGACAGGGGGTGGTACTTC,CATSRALDRGWYF
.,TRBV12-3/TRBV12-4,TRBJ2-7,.,TGTGCCAGCAGTTTAAACGGCCCAGGAGTCTACGAGCAGTACTTC,CASSLNGPGVYEQYF
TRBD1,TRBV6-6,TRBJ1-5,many,TGTGCCAGCAGTCCACCGGGACAGGGGACGAACAATCAGCCCCAGCATTTT,CASSPPGQGTNNQPQHF
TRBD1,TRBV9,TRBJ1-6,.,TGTGCCAGCAGCGTAGAGGGGGCGCTTAATTCACCCCTCCACTTT,CASSVEGALNSPLHF
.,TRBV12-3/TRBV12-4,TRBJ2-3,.,TGTGCCAGCAGTAGAGGGGGTGGCGATACGCAGTATTTT,CASSRGGGDTQYF
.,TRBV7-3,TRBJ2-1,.,TGTGCCAGCAGCTTTACTAGTCCCTACAATGAGCAGTTCTTC,CASSFTSPYNEQFF
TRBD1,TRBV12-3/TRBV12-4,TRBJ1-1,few,TGTGCCAGCAGCAGGGCAGGGGGCGTGGAAGCTTTCTTT,CASSRAGGVEAFF
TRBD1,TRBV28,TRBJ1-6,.,TGTGCCAGCAGTGGGGGACAGGGAACTGGATCACCCCTCCACTTT,CASSGGQGTGSPLHF
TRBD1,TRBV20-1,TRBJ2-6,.,TGCAGTGCTAGAAACCCTAGGGACAGACAGTCTGGGGCCAACGTCCTGACTTTC,CSARNPRDRQSGANVLTF
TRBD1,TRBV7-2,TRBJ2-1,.,TGTGCCAGCAGCTTCCCGACAGGGGGGAATGAGCAGTTCTTC,CASSFPTGGNEQFF
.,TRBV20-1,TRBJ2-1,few,TGCAGTGCTAGGTCCAATGAGCAGTTCTTC,CSARSNEQFF
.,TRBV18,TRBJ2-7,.,TGTGCCAGCTCAACCACCGACAGGAGCTCCTACGAGCAGTACTTC,CASSTTDRSSYEQYF
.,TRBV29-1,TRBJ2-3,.,TGCAGCGCTGGGGGGCCCTCAGCGAGCACAGATACGCAGTATTTT,CSAGGPSASTDTQYF
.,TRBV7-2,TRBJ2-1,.,TGTGCCAGCAGAAGTAGACAGAGCTACGATGAGCAGTTCTTC,CASRSRQSYDEQFF
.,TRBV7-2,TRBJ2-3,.,TGTGCCAGCAGGCGGACGAGCAGTTTACCAGATACGCAGTATTTT,CASRRTSSLPDTQYF
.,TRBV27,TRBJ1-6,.,TGTGCCAGCAGGCTCACAGGGAAAGGACCCCTCCACTTT,CASRLTGKGPLHF
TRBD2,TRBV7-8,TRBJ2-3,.,TGTGCCAGCAGCTTAGAGGGCAGCGGGGACACAGATACGCAGTATTTT,CASSLEGSGDTDTQYF
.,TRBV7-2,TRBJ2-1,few,TGTGCCAGCAGCTCACAGGTTGCTTTGGACAATGAGCAGTTCTTC,CASSSQVALDNEQFF